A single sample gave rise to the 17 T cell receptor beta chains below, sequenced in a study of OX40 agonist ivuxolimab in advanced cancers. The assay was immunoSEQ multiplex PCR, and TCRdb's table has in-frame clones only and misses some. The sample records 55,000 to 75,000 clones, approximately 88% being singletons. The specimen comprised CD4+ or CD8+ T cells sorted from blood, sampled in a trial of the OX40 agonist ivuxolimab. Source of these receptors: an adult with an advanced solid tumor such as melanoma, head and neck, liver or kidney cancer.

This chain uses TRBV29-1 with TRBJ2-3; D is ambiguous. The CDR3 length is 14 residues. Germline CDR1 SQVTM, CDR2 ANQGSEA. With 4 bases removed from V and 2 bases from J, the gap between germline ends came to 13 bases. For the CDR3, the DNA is TGCAGCGTTGCAAGTGACATGGTCACAGATACGCAGTATTTT. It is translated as CSVASDMVTDTQYF.

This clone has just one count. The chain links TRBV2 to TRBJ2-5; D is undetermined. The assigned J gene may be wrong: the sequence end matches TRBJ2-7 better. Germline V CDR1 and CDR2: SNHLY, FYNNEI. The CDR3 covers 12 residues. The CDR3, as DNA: TGTGCCAGCAGCCCTAGCTCCTACGAGCAGTACTTC. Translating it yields CASSPSSYEQYF.

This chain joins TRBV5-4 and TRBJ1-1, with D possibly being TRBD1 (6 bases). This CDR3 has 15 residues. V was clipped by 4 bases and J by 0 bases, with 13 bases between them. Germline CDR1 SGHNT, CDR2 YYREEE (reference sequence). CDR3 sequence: CASSGTGRVNTEAFF. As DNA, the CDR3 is TGTGCCAGCAGCGGTACAGGGCGCGTGAACACTGAAGCTTTCTTT. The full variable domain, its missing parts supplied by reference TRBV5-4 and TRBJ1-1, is ETGVTQSPTHLIKTRGQQVTLRCSSQSGHNTVSWYQQALGQGPQFIFQYYREEENGRGNFPPRFSGLQFPNYSSELNVNALELDDSALYLCASSGTGRVNTEAFFGQGTRLTVV.

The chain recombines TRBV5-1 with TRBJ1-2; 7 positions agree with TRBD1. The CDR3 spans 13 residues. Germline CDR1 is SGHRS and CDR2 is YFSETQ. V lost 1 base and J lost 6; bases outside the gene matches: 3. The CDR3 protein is CASSLTGAHGYTF. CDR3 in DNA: TGCGCCAGCAGCTTGACAGGGGCGCATGGCTACACCTTC.

The CDR3 sequence is CASSSSGSYYEQYF. The CDR3 nucleotides are TGCGCCAGCAGCTCTAGCGGGAGTTACTACGAGCAGTACTTC. This chain links TRBV5-1 with TRBJ2-7; 10 bases are shared with TRBD2. Germline-derived CDR1 and CDR2 are SGHRS and YFSETQ. The CDR3 totals 14 residues. J lost 3 bases, V lost 3 bases, and 3 bases had no gene match.

The CDR3 protein is CASSQIPLTGGGAEAFF. For the CDR3, the DNA is TGCGCCAGCAGCCAAATTCCCCTTACAGGGGGCGGGGCTGAAGCTTTCTTT. V is TRBV4-3 and J is TRBJ1-1; the match to TRBD1 covers 9 bases. The CDR3 covers 17 residues. Germline-derived CDR1 and CDR2 are LGHNA and YSLEER. J gave up 6 bases and V 2 bases, and 13 bases lay outside the gene matches.

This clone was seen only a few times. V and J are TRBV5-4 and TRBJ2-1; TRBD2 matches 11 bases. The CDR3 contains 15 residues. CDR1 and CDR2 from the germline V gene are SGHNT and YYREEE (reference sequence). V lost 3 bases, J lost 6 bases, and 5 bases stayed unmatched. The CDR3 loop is CASSSGTSGSNEQFF. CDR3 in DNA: TGTGCCAGCAGCTCCGGGACTAGCGGAAGCAATGAGCAGTTCTTC.

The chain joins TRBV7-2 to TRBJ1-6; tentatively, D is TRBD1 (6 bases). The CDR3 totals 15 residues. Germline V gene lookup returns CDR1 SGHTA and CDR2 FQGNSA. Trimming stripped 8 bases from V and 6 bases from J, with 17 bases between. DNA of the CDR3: TGTGCCAGCGGATCCCCCGGGACAAGTAATTCACCCCTCCACTTT. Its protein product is CASGSPGTSNSPLHF.

The CDR3 region is CASSLAPRQGQTQYF. CDR3 DNA: TGTGCCAGCAGCTTAGCCCCCAGACAGGGGCAGACCCAGTACTTC. This chain connects TRBV7-6 to TRBJ2-5, with 8 bases matching TRBD1. CDR3 length: 15 residues. V was pared by 0 bases and J by 6 bases, with 6 bases of the junction left unmatched. Germline CDR1 SGHVS, CDR2 FNYEAQ.

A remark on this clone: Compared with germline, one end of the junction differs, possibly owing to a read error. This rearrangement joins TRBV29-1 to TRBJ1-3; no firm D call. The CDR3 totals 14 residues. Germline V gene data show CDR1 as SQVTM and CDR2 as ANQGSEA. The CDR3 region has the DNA TGCAGCGTCGAAGATTGGGTTGGAGGAAACACCATATATTTT. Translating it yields CSVEDWVGGNTIYF. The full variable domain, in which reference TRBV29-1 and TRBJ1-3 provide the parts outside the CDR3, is SAVISQKPSRDICQRGTSLTIQCQVDSQVTMMFWYRQQPGQSLTLIATANQGSEATYESGFVIDKFPISRPNLTFSTLTVSNMSPEDSSIYLCSVEDWVGGNTIYFGEGSWLTVV.

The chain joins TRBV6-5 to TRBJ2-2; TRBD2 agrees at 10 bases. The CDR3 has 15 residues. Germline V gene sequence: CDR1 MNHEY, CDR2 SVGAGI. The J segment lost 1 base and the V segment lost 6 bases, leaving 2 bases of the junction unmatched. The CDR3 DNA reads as TGTGCCAGCAGGGGACTAGCGAGGAACACCGGGGAGCTGTTTTTT. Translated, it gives CASRGLARNTGELFF.

The CDR3 region has the DNA TGTGCCAGTCGGGGGGACCTTTCACGATACGAGCAGTACTTC. This gives the protein CASRGDLSRYEQYF. The chain joins TRBV6-5 to TRBJ2-7; 7 bases agree with TRBD2. CDR3 length equals 14 residues. After removal of 9 bases from V and 4 bases from J, the junction contained 12 bases not matched to a gene. The germline V gene encodes CDR1 MNHEY and CDR2 SVGAGI.

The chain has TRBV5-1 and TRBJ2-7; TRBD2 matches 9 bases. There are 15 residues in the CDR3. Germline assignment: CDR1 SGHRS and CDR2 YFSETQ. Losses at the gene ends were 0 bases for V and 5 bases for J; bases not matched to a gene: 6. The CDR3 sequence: CASSLALAGINEQYF. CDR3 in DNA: TGCGCCAGCAGCTTGGCTCTAGCGGGAATTAACGAGCAGTACTTC.

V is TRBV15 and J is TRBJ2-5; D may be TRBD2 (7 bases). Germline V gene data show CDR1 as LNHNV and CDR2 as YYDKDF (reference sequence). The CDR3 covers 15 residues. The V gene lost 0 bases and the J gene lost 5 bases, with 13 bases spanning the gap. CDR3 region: CATSREGGAYETQYF. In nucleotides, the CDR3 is TGTGCCACCAGCAGAGAAGGGGGGGCGTATGAGACCCAGTACTTC.

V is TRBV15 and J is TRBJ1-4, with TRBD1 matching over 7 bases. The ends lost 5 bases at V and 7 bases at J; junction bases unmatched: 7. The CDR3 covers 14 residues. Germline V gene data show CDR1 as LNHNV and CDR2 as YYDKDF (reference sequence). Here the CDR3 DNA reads TGTGCCACCAGCCAAACAGGGGAAGGTGAAAAACTGTTTTTT. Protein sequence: CATSQTGEGEKLFF.

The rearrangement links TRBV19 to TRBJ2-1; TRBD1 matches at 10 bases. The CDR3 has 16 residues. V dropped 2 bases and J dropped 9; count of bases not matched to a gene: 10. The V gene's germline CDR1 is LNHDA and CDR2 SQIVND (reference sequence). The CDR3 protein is CASSIRTGGNVGEQFF. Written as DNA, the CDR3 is TGTGCCAGTAGTATAAGGACAGGGGGTAACGTTGGTGAGCAGTTCTTC.

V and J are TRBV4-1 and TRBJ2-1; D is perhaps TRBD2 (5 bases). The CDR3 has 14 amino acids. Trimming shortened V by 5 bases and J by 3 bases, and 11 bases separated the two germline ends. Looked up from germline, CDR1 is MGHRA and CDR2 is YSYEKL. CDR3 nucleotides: TGCGCCAGCAGCTACTTAAGCGGCTACAATGAGCAGTTCTTC. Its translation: CASSYLSGYNEQFF.